This note documents a single TCR beta chain sequence. As yet, its antigen is unknown. This record comes from a study of naive and memory T cell subsets. General study points: Naive and memory subsets had different power law exponents for TCR abundance.

This CDR3 has 15 residues. The V gene end was trimmed by 2 bases and the J gene end by 4 bases; junction bases not matched to a gene: 7. Germline CDR1 is MNHEY and CDR2 is SVGEGT. An equimolar mix of two oligonucleotides served as the beta constant-region primer for TRBC1 and TRBC2. The ligated cDNA underwent four PCR rounds using SP2 and nested alpha and beta constant-region primers. TCRdb reprocessed the UMI-ligation and nested PCR reads via MiXCR and lists one record per CDR3 protein. The repertoire holds around 18,000 distinct CDR3 sequences, with roughly 10% as singletons. This TCR came from a human donor in good health. The genes are TRBV6-2 or TRBV6-3 and TRBJ2-5; 7 bases line up with TRBD2. Sequenced material: central memory CD8+ T cells from blood. The CDR3 nucleotides read TGTGCCAGCAGTTACGACGCGGGAGAGGGAGAGACCCAGTACTTC. This translates into CASSYDAGEGETQYF.